This T cell receptor beta chain derives from a study of cytomegalovirus exposure and HLA in healthy donors. With respect to this clone: Its cognate antigen is unknown.

It was with 60 Vbeta and 13 Jbeta primers that the PCR ran. Profiled with immunoSEQ multiplex PCR; TCRdb holds only in-frame clones, not every one. The repertoire holds around 150,000 clones, with just under 65% as singletons. The CDR3 is made up of 16 amino acids. Germline V gives CDR1 LNHDA, CDR2 SQIVND (reference sequence). Trimming removed 3 bases from V and 1 base from J, with 13 bases in between. Study conclusions and caveats: Most TCR sequences were seen very rarely across donors, but some public TCRs occurred in many. For most TCR beta V segments, an earlier analysis put the productive rate at about 87% or about 30% of the time. As a later analysis revealed, the rate of TCR association differed by HLA locus, with DRB1 most and HLA-C fewest. Specific recognition of CMV antigens was confirmed in vitro for three chains (all CMV-associated).

Specimen: PBMCs. This clonotype originated in a woman aged 55-69 years in good health and CMV-seropositive. The chain uses TRBV19 and TRBJ2-1; D might be TRBD2 (5 bases). CDR3 in amino acids: CASSIIAGLSYNEQFF. Written as DNA, the CDR3 is TGTGCCAGTAGTATCATAGCTGGACTTTCCTACAATGAGCAGTTCTTC.